Shown below are 10 T cell receptor beta chains from a single sample sequenced in a study of T cells after yellow fever vaccination (dated by TCRdb to the late 2010s). The sample's treatment or condition label, decoded: live attenuated yellow fever vaccine strain. The protocol used for the library was 5' RACE. Sequenced using an Illumina NovaSeq 6000. TCRdb trimmed public reads at Q25 via fastp, called clones via MiXCR and kept in-frame beta chains. Rows with a matching CDR3 protein are joined into one entry that keeps the most common DNA and genes. The sample table contains hundreds of thousands of distinct CDR3 sequences; only one count was recorded for approximately 8% of them. In total, the top ten clones hold about 3.5% of the sample. The source was CD4+ T cells sorted from PBMCs, collected 5 days after the yellow fever booster vaccination. These receptors were taken from a young man who received the YFV17D yellow fever vaccine.

The chain employs TRBV3-1 and TRBJ1-1; D ambiguous. In germline, CDR1 is LGHDT, CDR2 YNNKEL (reference sequence). The V and J ends lost 2 bases and 6 bases respectively, with 10 bases between them. CDR3 length equals 13 residues. The CDR3 loop reads CASSQTGEAEAFF. CDR3 coding DNA: TGTGCCAGCAGCCAAACTGGCGAGGCTGAAGCTTTCTTT. Using reference TRBV3-1 and TRBJ1-1 for the parts outside the CDR3, the full variable domain is DTAVSQTPKYLVTQMGNDKSIKCEQNLGHDTMYWYKQDSKKFLKIMFSYNNKELIINETVPNRFSPKSPDKAHLNLHINSLELGDSAVYFCASSQTGEAEAFFGQGTRLTVV.

The rearrangement links TRBV5-1 to TRBJ2-1; 7 bases are a match to TRBD1. The V gene end was trimmed by 4 bases and the J gene end by 7 bases; junction bases not matched to a gene: 8. Germline lookup yields CDR1 SGHRS and CDR2 YFSETQ. The CDR3 is 14 residues long. CDR3 residues: CASSRQGGLNEQFF. CDR3 sequence (DNA): TGCGCCAGCAGCCGACAGGGCGGATTGAATGAGCAGTTCTTC.

This clonotype appeared a few times. J is TRBJ1-1 and V is TRBV3-1; no clear D. The CDR3 extends over 13 amino acids. V was shortened by 4 bases and J by 5 bases, with 11 bases between the two germline ends. CDR1 is LGHDT, CDR2 YNNKEL, per germline (reference sequence). CDR3 protein: CASSPALETEAFF. CDR3 nucleotides: TGTGCCAGCAGCCCTGCGCTGGAGACTGAAGCTTTCTTT. The whole variable domain, filled in from reference TRBV3-1 and TRBJ1-1, reads DTAVSQTPKYLVTQMGNDKSIKCEQNLGHDTMYWYKQDSKKFLKIMFSYNNKELIINETVPNRFSPKSPDKAHLNLHINSLELGDSAVYFCASSPALETEAFFGQGTRLTVV.

This clonotype was detected many times. This sequence joins TRBV7-2 and TRBJ2-2; 7 nucleotides match TRBD1. This CDR3 spans 14 amino acids. Germline assignment: CDR1 SGHTA and CDR2 FQGNSA. V was clipped by 7 bases and J by 3 bases; unmatched bases: 5. In nucleotides, the CDR3 is TGTGCCAGCACATTGGACAGGCACACCGGGGAGCTGTTTTTT. This translates into CASTLDRHTGELFF.

This clonotype was counted ten times or more. The chain employs TRBV12-3 or TRBV12-4 and TRBJ2-1; possibly TRBD1 for D (6 bases). The CDR3 totals 13 residues. Trimming pared 7 bases from V and 7 bases from J, leaving 14 bases between. The CDR3: CASTRIQGNEQFF. CDR3 nucleotide sequence: TGTGCCAGCACCCGAATACAGGGAAATGAGCAGTTCTTC.

V and J are TRBV7-2 and TRBJ1-3; tentative D call: TRBD1 (5 bases). This CDR3 is built from 15 residues. Germline CDR1 reads SGHTA; CDR2 reads FQGNSA. V was shortened by 4 bases and J by 6 bases, with 16 bases between the two germline ends. The CDR3 coding sequence is TGTGCCAGCAGCTGGCGGGACGGCAGTAAAAACACCATATATTTT. This gives the protein CASSWRDGSKNTIYF.

The rearrangement links TRBV20-1 to TRBJ2-3; no clear D. The germline gives CDR1 DFQATT, CDR2 SNEGSKA (reference sequence). V lost 3 bases and J lost 7, with 11 bases in between. The CDR3 sequence is 12 residues long. The CDR3 coding sequence is TGCAGTGCTAGCCGTGGGGTAAATACGCAGTATTTT. Translating gives CSASRGVNTQYF.

There are a few counts of this clonotype. The gene calls are TRBV30 and TRBJ1-2; D remains ambiguous. The CDR3 length is 12 residues. CDR1 and CDR2 (germline): GTSNPN, SVGIG (reference sequence). Trimming stripped 3 bases from V and 2 bases from J, with 7 bases between. The CDR3 DNA follows: TGTGCCTGGAGCGGACGGAACTATGGCTACACCTTC. It translates to CAWSGRNYGYTF.

The genes are TRBV10-3 and TRBJ1-6; D not certain. Germline V gene lookup returns CDR1 ENHRY and CDR2 SYGVKD. The germline V and J ends were trimmed by 3 bases and 10 bases, with 10 bases remaining between them. This CDR3 is 13 amino acids long. The DNA of the CDR3 is TGTGCCATCAGTGACTTCGAGGCCTCACCCCTCCACTTT. Its translation is CAISDFEASPLHF.

This sequence joins TRBV4-2 and TRBJ2-3; maybe TRBD1 (6 bases). Germline lookup yields CDR1 LGHNA and CDR2 YNFKEQ. The CDR3 loop spans 14 amino acids. V shed 0 bases and J shed 4 bases, with 8 bases lying between them. CDR3 in amino acids: CASSQDGGADTQYF. As DNA, the CDR3 is TGTGCCAGCAGCCAAGATGGGGGCGCAGATACGCAGTATTTT.